The clone carrying this T cell receptor beta chain was seen at least ten times. This sample stems from a study of T cells in Graves' hyperthyroidism and ophthalmopathy. TCR beta CDR3 regions were amplified from RNA. When the TCR CDR3 underwent first-round RT-PCR, the HTBI primer set was used. MiXCR, applied by TCRdb to the multiplex PCR reads, yields one record per CDR3 protein. Found here are about 600,000 distinct CDR3 sequences, roughly 16% of them singletons; the top ten hold 3% to 4%. CDR1 DFQATT and CDR2 SNEGSKA come from the germline V gene (reference sequence). This CDR3 has 14 residues. V gave up 5 bases and J gave up 5 bases, with 18 bases separating them.

This sequence joins TRBV20-1 and TRBJ2-5; the D gene is possibly TRBD2 (7 bases). Sequencing was performed on blood. This TCR came from a woman aged 40 to 50 with Graves' ophthalmopathy. The CDR3 region is CSARRGGAAETQYF. The CDR3 region has the DNA TGCAGTGCTCGTAGAGGGGGGGCGGCGGAGACCCAGTACTTC.